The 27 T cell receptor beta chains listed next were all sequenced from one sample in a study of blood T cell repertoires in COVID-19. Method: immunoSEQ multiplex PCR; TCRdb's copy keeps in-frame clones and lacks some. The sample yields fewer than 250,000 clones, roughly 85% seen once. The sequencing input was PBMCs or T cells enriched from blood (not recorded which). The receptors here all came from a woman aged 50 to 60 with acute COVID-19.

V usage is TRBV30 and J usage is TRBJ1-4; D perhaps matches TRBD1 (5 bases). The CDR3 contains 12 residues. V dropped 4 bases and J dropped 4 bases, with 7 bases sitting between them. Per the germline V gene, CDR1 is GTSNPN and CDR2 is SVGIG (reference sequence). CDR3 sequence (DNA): TGTGCCTGGAACAGGTTTAATGAAAAACTGTTTTTT. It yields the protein CAWNRFNEKLFF.

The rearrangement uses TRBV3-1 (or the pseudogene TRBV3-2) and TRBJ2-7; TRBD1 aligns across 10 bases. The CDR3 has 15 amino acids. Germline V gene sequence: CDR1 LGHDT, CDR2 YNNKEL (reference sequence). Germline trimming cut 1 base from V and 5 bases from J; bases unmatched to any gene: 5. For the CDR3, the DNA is TGTGCCAGCAGCCAAGGGCCGGGACAGGGGAACGAGCAGTACTTC. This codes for CASSQGPGQGNEQYF.

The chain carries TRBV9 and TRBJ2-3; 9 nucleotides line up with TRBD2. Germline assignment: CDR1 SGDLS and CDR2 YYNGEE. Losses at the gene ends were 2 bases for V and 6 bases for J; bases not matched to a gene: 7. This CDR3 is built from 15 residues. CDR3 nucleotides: TGTGCCAGCAGCGTTAGCGGGGGCCCCTGGGATACGCAGTATTTT. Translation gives CASSVSGGPWDTQYF.

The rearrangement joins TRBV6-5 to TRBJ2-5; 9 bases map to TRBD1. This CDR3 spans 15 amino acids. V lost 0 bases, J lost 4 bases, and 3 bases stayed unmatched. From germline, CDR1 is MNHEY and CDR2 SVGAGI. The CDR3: CASSYSGQGGETQYF. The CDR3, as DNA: TGTGCCAGCAGTTACTCGGGACAGGGTGGAGAGACCCAGTACTTC.

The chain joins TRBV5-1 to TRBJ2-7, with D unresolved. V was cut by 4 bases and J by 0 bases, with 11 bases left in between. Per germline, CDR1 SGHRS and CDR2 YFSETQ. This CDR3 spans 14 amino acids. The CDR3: CASSPVGSSYEQYF. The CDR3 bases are TGCGCCAGCAGCCCCGTCGGGTCCTCCTACGAGCAGTACTTC.

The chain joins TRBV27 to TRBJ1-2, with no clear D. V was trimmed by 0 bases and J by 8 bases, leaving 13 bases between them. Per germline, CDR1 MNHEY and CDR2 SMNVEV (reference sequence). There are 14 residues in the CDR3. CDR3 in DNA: TGTGCCAGCAGTTTATCCTCGGAGTTCGGAGGCTACACCTTC. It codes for CASSLSSEFGGYTF.

The CDR3 here is CASSIQVNSYEQYF. The CDR3 DNA follows: TGTGCCAGCAGTATACAGGTTAACTCCTACGAGCAGTACTTC. The rearrangement joins TRBV6-5 to TRBJ2-7, with a weak D call TRBD1 (5 bases). The CDR3 consists of 14 residues. The V end lost 5 bases, the J end lost 0 bases, and 11 bases lay between the germline ends. Germline assignment: CDR1 MNHEY and CDR2 SVGAGI.

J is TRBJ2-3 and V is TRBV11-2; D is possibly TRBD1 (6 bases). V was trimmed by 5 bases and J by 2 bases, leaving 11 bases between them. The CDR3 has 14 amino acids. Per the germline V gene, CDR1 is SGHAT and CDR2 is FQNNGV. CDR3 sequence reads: CASSLQGNTDTQYF. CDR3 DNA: TGTGCCAGCAGCCTACAGGGAAACACAGATACGCAGTATTTT.

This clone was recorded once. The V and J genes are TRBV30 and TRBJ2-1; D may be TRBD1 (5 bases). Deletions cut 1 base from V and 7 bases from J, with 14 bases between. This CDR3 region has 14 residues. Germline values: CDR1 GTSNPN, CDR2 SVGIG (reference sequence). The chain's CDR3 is CAWSARQGWNEQFF. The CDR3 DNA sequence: TGTGCCTGGAGTGCCCGGCAGGGATGGAATGAGCAGTTCTTC.

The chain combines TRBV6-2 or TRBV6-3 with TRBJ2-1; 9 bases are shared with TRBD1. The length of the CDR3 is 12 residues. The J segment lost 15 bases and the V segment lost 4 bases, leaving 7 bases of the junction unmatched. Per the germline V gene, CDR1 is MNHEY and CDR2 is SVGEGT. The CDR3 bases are TGTGCCAGCAGTTCCGGGACAGGGAGGTTGTTCTTC. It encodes CASSSGTGRLFF.

CDR3 sequence reads: CATSLRLAASTDTQYF. CDR3 coding DNA: TGTGCCACCAGCCTACGACTAGCGGCTAGCACAGATACGCAGTATTTT. This rearrangement joins TRBV15 to TRBJ2-3; 9 bases agree with TRBD2. The CDR3 loop spans 16 amino acids. CDR1 is LNHNV, CDR2 YYDKDF, per germline (reference sequence). The J segment lost 0 bases and the V segment lost 5 bases, leaving 6 bases of the junction unmatched.

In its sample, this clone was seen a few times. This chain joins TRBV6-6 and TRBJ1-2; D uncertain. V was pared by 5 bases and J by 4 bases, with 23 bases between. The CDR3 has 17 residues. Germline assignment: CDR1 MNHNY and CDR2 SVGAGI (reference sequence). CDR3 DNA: TGTGCCAGCAGTCCGCAGCCCATCCCTACAGTTTTCTATGGCTACACCTTC. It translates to CASSPQPIPTVFYGYTF.

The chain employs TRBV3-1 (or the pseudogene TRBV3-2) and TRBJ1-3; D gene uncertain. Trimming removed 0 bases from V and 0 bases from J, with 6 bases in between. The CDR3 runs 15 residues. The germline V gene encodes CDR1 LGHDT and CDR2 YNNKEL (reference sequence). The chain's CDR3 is CASSQELRSGNTIYF. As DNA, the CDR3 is TGTGCCAGCAGCCAAGAACTTCGCTCTGGAAACACCATATATTTT.

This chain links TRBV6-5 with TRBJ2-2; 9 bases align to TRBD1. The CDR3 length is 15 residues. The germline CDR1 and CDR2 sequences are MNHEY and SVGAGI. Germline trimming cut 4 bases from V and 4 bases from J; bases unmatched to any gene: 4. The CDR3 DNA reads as TGTGCCAGCAGTTCCCCGGACAGGGGCACCGGGGAGCTGTTTTTT. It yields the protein CASSSPDRGTGELFF.

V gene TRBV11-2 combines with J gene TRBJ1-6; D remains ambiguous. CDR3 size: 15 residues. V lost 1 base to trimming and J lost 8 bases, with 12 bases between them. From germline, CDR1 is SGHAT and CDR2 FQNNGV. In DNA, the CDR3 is TGTGCCAGCAGCTTAGGTAGCTCGAGAGATTCACCCCTCCACTTT. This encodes CASSLGSSRDSPLHF. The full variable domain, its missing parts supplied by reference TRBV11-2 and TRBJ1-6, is EAGVAQSPRYKIIEKRQSVAFWCNPISGHATLYWYQQILGQGPKLLIQFQNNGVVDDSQLPKDRFSAERLKGVDSTLKIQPAKLEDSAVYLCASSLGSSRDSPLHFGNGTRLTVT.

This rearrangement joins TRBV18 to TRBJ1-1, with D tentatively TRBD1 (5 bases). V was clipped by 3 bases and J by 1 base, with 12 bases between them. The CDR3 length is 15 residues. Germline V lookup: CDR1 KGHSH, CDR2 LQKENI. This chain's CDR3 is CASSPSQGANTEAFF. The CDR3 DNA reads TGTGCCAGCTCACCTTCCCAGGGTGCGAACACTGAAGCTTTCTTT. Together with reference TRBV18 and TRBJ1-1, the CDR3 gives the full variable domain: NAGVMQNPRHLVRRRGQEARLRCSPMKGHSHVYWYRQLPEEGLKFMVYLQKENIIDESGMPKERFSAEFPKEGPSILRIQQVVRGDSAAYFCASSPSQGANTEAFFGQGTRLTVV.

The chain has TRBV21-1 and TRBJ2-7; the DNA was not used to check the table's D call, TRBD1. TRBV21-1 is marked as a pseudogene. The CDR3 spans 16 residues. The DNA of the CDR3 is TGTGCCAGCAGCAAACCTGGGACAGGAGAATCCTACGAGCAGTACTTC. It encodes CASSKPGTGESYEQYF.

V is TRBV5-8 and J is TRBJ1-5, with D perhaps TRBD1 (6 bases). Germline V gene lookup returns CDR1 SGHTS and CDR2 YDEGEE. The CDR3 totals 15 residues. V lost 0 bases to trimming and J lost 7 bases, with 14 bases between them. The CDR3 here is CASSLGQGSGQPQHF. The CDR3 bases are TGTGCCAGCAGCTTGGGGCAGGGGTCAGGACAGCCCCAGCATTTT.

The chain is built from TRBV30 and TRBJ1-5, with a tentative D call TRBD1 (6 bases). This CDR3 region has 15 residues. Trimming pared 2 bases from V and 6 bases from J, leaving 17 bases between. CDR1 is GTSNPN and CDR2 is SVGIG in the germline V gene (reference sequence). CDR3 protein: CAWSRSTQGIQPQHF. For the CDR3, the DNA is TGTGCCTGGAGTCGCTCGACTCAGGGGATTCAGCCCCAGCATTTT.

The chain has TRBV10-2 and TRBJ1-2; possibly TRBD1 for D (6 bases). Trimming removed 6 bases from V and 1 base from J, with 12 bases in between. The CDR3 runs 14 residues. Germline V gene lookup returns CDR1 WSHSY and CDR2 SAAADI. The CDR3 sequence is CASRDRDNNYGYTF. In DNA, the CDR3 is TGCGCCAGCAGGGACCGGGACAATAACTATGGCTACACCTTC.

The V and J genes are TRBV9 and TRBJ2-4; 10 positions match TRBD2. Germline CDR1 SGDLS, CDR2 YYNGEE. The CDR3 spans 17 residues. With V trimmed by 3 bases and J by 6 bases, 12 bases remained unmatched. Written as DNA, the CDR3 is TGTGCCAGCAGCGACGAATCCGGGACTAGCGACCCAAACATTCAGTACTTC. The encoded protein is CASSDESGTSDPNIQYF. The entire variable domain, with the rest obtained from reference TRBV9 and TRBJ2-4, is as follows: DSGVTQTPKHLITATGQRVTLRCSPRSGDLSVYWYQQSLDQGLQFLIQYYNGEERAKGNILERFSAQQFPDLHSELNLSSLELGDSALYFCASSDESGTSDPNIQYFGAGTRLSVL.

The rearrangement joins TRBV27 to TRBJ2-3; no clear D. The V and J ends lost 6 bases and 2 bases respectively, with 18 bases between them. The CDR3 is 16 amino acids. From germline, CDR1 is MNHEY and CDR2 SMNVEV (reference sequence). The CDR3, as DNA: TGTGCCAGCAGAGAGCGTGTTCAACGGCTCACAGATACGCAGTATTTT. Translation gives CASRERVQRLTDTQYF.

CDR3 sequence (DNA): TGTGCCAGCAGCTTGGGGCCGGACAGGGACTACGAGCAGTACTTC. Translating it yields CASSLGPDRDYEQYF. The V and J genes are TRBV5-4 and TRBJ2-7; 8 bases line up with TRBD1. The J segment lost 3 bases and the V segment lost 0 bases, leaving 5 bases of the junction unmatched. This CDR3 is built from 15 residues. From germline, CDR1 is SGHNT and CDR2 YYREEE (reference sequence).

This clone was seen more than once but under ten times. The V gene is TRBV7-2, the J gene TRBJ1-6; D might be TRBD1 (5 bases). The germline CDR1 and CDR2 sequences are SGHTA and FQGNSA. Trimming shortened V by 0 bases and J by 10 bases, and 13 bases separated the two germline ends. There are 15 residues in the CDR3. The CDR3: CASSLALSGASPLHF. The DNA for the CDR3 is TGTGCCAGCAGCTTAGCGCTGAGTGGGGCCTCACCCCTCCACTTT.

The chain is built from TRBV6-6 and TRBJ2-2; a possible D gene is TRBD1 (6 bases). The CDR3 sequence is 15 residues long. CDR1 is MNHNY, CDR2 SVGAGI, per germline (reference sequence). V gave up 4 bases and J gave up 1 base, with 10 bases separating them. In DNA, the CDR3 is TGTGCCAGCAGTTGGGACATTCTGAACACCGGGGAGCTGTTTTTT. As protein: CASSWDILNTGELFF.

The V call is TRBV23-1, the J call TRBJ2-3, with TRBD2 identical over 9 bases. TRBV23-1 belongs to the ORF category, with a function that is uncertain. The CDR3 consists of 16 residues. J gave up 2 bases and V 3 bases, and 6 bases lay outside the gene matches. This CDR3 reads CASSHQAGGYTDTQYF. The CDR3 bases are TGCGCCAGCAGTCATCAAGCGGGGGGATACACAGATACGCAGTATTTT.

The CDR3, as DNA: TGTGCCAGCAGCCACCAAACAGGGAACTATGGCTACACCTTC. It translates to CASSHQTGNYGYTF. V and J are TRBV3-1 (or the pseudogene TRBV3-2) and TRBJ1-2; tentatively, D is TRBD1 (6 bases). Between the trimmed V and J ends, which lost 3 bases and 2 bases, there was a span of 10 bases. Germline CDR1 LGHDT, CDR2 YNNKEL (reference sequence). The CDR3 sequence is 14 residues long.